This T cell receptor (beta chain) was sequenced for a study of cytomegalovirus exposure and HLA in healthy donors. Study-wide findings and caveats: A classifier reportedly called cytomegalovirus status with high sensitivity and specificity. HLA alleles were associated with 16,951 TCR beta sequences in a later analysis at 0.05 false discovery rate. Altogether, 150 to 200 TCR beta chains were recorded as cytomegalovirus-associated. An analysis done earlier found most TCR beta V segments productive about 87% or about 30% of the time.

A multiplex PCR was run with 60 Vbeta primers and 13 Jbeta primers. The assay was immunoSEQ multiplex PCR, and TCRdb's table has in-frame clones only and misses some. The sample shows roughly 160,000 clones, 77% of them seen only once. Concerning this clone itself: Antigen specificity is unknown.

Germline loops: CDR1 LNHDA, CDR2 SQIVND (reference sequence). The CDR3 loop spans 13 amino acids. V dropped 6 bases and J dropped 4 bases, with 10 bases sitting between them. The chain combines TRBV19 with TRBJ1-5; D gene uncertain. The material sequenced was PBMCs. This receptor was identified in a woman under 40 in good health and CMV-seronegative. Here the CDR3 DNA reads TGTGCCAGTAGGGGAGGGATAAATCAGCCCCAGCATTTT. This gives the protein CASRGGINQPQHF.